This T cell receptor (beta chain) was found in a study of control samples from healthy donors and cancer patients. Profiling relied on immunoSEQ multiplex PCR, and the TCRdb table lists in-frame clones only, not all of them. The repertoire holds under 450,000 clones, with 80% to 95% as singletons. This TCR derives from a man between 35 and 55 years old with head and neck cancer. Sequenced sample: PBMCs.

CDR3 in DNA: TGTGCCAGCAGCTTAGAAGACAGGGTGGATTCACCCCTCCACTTT. The encoded protein is CASSLEDRVDSPLHF. The rearrangement uses TRBV11-2 and TRBJ1-6, with TRBD1 matching over 7 bases. The CDR3 spans 15 residues. Germline V CDR1 and CDR2: SGHAT, FQNNGV. Losses at the gene ends were 0 bases for V and 8 bases for J; bases not matched to a gene: 4.